Sequencing of this TCR beta chain was carried out in a study of memory CD4+ T cells and cytomegalovirus serostatus. Turning to the study itself: Healthy Belgian adult donors included roughly ten CMV-positive and some 25 CMV-negative people.

The CDR3 covers 14 residues. CDR1 is MNHNY, CDR2 SVGAGI, per germline (reference sequence). V lost 8 bases, J lost 5 bases, and 11 bases stayed unmatched. In this sample, this clone turned up once. The sort gate was single viable CD3+CD4+CD8-CD45RO+ cells for memory CD4+ T cells. The table came from immunoSEQ multiplex PCR; TCRdb's copy has only in-frame clones and leaves some out. The data show over 60,000 clones, with 75% to 85% seen just once and over 0.7% held by the top ten. The rearrangement joins TRBV6-6 to TRBJ2-5; 7 bases are shared with TRBD1. Sequenced material: memory CD4+ T cells from blood. This sequence was found in an adult in good health and CMV-seronegative. CDR3 coding DNA: TGTGCCAGCCACTCCTCGACAGGGTTGGAGACCCAGTACTTC. This codes for CASHSSTGLETQYF.